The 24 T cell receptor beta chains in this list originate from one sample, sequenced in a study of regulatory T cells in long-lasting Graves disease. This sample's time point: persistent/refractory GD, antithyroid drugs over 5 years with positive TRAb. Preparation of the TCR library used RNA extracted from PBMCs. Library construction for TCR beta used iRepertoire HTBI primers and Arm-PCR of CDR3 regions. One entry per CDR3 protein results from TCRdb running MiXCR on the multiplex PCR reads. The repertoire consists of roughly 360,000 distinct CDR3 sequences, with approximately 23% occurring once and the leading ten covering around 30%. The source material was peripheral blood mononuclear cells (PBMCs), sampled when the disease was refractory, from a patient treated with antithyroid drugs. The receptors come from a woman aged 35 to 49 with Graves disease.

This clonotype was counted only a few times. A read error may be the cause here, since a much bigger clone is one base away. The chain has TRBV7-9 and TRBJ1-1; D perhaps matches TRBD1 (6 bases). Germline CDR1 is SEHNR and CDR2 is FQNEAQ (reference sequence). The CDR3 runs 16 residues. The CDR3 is CASGLSRTALNTEAFF. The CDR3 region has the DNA TGTGCCAGCGGCTTATCTCGGACAGCGCTGAACACTGAAGCTTTCTTT.

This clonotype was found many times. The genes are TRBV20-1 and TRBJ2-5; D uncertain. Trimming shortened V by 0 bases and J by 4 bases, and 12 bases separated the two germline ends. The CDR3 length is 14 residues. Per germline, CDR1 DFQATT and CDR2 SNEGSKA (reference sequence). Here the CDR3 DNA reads TGCAGTGCTAGAGAATCTACCGCTGTAGAGACCCAGTACTTC. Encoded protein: CSARESTAVETQYF.

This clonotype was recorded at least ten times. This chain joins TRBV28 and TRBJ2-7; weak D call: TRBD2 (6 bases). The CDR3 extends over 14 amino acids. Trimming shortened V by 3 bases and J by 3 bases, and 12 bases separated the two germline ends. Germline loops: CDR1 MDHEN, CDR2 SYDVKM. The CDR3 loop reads CASSFDGSIYEQYF. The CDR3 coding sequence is TGTGCCAGCAGTTTTGACGGGAGTATCTACGAGCAGTACTTC.

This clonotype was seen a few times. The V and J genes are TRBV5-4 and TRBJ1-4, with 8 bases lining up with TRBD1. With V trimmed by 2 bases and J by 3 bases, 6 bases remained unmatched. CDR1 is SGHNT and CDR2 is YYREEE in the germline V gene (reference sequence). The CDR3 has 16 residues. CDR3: CASSFSGGISNEKLFF. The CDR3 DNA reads TGTGCCAGCAGCTTTTCAGGGGGCATCTCTAATGAAAAACTGTTTTTT.

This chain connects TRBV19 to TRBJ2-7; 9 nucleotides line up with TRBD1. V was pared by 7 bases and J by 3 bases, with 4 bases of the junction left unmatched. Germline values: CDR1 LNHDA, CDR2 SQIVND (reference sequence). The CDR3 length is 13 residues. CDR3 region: CASTSTGGYEQYF. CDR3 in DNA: TGTGCCAGTACCTCGACAGGGGGCTACGAGCAGTACTTC.

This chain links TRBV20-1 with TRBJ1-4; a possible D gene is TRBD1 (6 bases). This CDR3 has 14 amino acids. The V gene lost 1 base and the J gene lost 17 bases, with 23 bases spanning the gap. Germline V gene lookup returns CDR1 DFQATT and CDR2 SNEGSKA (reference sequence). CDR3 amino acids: CSARVQGTETKSFF. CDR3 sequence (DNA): TGCAGTGCTAGAGTCCAGGGGACGGAAACGAAGAGTTTTTTT.

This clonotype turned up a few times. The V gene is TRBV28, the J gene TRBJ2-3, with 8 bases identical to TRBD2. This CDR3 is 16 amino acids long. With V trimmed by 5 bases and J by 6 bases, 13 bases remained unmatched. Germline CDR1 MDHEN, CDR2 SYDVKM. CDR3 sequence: CASSTGGEGLEDTQYF. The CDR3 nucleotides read TGTGCCAGCAGTACGGGGGGGGAGGGCCTCGAGGATACGCAGTATTTT.

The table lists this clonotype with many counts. The CDR3 loop reads CASSHLGTEAFF. CDR3 nucleotides: TGTGCCAGCAGTCATTTAGGGACTGAAGCTTTCTTT. This chain joins TRBV6-9 and TRBJ1-1; no clear D. CDR3 length: 12 amino acids. V lost 5 bases, J lost 5 bases, and 9 bases lay in between. The V gene's germline CDR1 is MNHGY and CDR2 SVAAGI.

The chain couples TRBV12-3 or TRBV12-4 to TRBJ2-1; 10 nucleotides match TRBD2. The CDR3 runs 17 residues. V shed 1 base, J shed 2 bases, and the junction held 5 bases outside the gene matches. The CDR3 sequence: CASSLGASGSPYNEQFF. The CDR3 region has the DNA TGTGCCAGCAGTTTAGGGGCTAGCGGGAGCCCCTACAATGAGCAGTTCTTC.

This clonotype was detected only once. The CDR3 DNA follows: TGCAGCGTGGGGGGACAGGGGGCGAGGGAGCAGTACTTC. Translated, it gives CSVGGQGAREQYF. V usage is TRBV29-1 and J usage is TRBJ2-7; 12 bases agree with TRBD1. Germline-derived CDR1 and CDR2 are SQVTM and ANQGSEA. Trimming at V came to 6 bases and at J to 7 bases, leaving 7 bases not matched to a gene. This CDR3 comprises 13 residues.

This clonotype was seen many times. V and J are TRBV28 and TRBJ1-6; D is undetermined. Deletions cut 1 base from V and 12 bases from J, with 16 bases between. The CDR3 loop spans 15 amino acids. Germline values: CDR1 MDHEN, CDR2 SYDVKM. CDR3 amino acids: CASSLSLAGWRPLHF. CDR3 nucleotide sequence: TGTGCCAGCAGTTTATCCTTGGCAGGCTGGAGACCCCTCCACTTT.

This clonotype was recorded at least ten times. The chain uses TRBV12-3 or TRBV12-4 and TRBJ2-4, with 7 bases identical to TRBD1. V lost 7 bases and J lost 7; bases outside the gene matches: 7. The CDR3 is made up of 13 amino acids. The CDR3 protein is CASTSGRGNIQYF. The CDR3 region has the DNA TGTGCCAGCACCTCAGGCAGGGGGAACATTCAGTACTTC.

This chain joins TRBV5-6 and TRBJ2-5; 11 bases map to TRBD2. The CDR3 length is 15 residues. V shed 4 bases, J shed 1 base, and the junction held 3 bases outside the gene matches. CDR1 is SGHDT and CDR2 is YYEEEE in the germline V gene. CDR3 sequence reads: CASSEGLAAQETQYF. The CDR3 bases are TGTGCCAGCAGCGAGGGACTAGCGGCCCAAGAGACCCAGTACTTC.

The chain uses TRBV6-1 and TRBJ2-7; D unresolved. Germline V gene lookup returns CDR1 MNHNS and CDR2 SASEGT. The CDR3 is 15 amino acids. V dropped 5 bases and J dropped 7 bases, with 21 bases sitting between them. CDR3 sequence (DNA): TGTGCCAGCAGTCGACCGATGGGCAGGCTCGGAGAGCAGTACTTC. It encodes CASSRPMGRLGEQYF.

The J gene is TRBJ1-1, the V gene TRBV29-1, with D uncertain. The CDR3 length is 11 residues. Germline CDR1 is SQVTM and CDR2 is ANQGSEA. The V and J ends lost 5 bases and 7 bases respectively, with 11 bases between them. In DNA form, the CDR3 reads TGCAGCGTTCGGTCGGCAGTTGAAGCTTTCTTT. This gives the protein CSVRSAVEAFF.

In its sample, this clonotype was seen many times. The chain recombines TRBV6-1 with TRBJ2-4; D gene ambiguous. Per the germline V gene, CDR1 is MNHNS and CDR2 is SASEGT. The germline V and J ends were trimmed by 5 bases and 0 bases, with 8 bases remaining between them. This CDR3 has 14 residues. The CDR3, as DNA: TGTGCCAGCAGTCAGAAGCTAGCCAAAAACATTCAGTACTTC. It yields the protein CASSQKLAKNIQYF.

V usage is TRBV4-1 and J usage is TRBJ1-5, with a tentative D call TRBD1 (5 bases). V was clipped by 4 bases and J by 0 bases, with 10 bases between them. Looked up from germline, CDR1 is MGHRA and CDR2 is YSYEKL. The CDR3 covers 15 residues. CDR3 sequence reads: CASSRGGNSNQPQHF. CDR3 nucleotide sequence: TGCGCCAGCAGCCGGGGGGGGAATAGCAATCAGCCCCAGCATTTT.

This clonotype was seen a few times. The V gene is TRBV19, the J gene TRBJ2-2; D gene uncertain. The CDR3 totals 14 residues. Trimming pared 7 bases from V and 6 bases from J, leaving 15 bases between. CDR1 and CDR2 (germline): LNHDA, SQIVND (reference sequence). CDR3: CASNSYSAAGELFF. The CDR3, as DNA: TGTGCCAGTAACTCGTACAGCGCCGCCGGGGAGCTGTTTTTT.

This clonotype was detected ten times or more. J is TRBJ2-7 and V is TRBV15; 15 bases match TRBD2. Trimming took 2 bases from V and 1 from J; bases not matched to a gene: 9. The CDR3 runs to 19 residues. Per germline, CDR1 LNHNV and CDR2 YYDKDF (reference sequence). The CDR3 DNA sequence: TGTGCCACCAGCAGACCTGGTCGGACTAGCGGGAGGGCTTCCTACGAGCAGTACTTC. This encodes CATSRPGRTSGRASYEQYF.

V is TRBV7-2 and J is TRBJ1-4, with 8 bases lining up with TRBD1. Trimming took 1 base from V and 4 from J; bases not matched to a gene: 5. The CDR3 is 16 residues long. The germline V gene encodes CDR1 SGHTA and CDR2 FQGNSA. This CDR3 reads CASSLGDRRSNEKLFF. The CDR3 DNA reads TGTGCCAGCAGCTTAGGGGACAGGCGGAGTAATGAAAAACTGTTTTTT.

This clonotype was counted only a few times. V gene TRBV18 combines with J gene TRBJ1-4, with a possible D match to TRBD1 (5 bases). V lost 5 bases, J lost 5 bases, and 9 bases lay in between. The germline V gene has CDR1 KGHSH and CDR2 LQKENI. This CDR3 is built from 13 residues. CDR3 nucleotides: TGTGCCAGCTCATCCGGACAAAATGAAAAACTGTTTTTT. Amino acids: CASSSGQNEKLFF.

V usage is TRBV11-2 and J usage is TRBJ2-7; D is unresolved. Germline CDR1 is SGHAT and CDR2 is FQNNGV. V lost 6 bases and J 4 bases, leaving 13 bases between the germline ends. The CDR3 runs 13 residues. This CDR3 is CASSYSSSYEQYF. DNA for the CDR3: TGTGCCAGCAGTTACTCATCTAGTTACGAGCAGTACTTC.

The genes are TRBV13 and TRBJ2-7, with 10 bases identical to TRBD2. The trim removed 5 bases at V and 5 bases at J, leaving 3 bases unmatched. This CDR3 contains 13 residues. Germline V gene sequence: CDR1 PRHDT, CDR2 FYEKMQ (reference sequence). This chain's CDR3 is CASSTGTSDEQYF. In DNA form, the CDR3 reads TGTGCCAGCAGCACCGGGACTAGCGACGAGCAGTACTTC.

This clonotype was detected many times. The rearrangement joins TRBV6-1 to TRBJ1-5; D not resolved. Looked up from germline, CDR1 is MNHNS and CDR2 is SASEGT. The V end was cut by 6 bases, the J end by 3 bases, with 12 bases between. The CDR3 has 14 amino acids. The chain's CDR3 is CASRDWQANQPQHF. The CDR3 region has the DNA TGTGCCAGCAGGGACTGGCAGGCCAATCAGCCCCAGCATTTT.